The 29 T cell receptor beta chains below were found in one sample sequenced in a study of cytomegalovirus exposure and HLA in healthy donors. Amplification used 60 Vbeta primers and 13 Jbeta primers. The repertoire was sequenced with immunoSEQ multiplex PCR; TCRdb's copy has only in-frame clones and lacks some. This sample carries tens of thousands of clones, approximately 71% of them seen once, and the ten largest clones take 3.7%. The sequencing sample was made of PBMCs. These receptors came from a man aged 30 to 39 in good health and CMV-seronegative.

CDR3 coding DNA: TGTGCCAGCACCGGAGGACTAGCGGGAGGGAGGACCGGGGAGCTGTTTTTT. This translates into CASTGGLAGGRTGELFF. The rearrangement uses TRBV28 and TRBJ2-2, with 15 bases fitting TRBD2. In germline, CDR1 is MDHEN, CDR2 SYDVKM. After removal of 7 bases from V and 5 bases from J, the junction contained 8 bases not matched to a gene. The CDR3 is 17 amino acids.

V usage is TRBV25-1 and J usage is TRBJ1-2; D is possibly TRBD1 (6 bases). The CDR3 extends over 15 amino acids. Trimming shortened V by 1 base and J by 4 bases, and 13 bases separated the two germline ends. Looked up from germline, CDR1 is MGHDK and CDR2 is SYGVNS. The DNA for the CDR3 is TGTGCCAGCAGTGAATTCTTAGGGGGAACCTATGGCTACACCTTC. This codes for CASSEFLGGTYGYTF.

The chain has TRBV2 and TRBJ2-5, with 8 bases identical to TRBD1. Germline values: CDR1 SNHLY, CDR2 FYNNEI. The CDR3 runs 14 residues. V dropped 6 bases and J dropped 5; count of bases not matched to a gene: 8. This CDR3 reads CASRDSRGRETQYF. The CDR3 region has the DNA TGTGCCAGCAGGGATAGCAGGGGGCGTGAGACCCAGTACTTC.

The CDR3 DNA reads as TGTGCCAGCAGCAACACGGACAGGCACACCGGGGAGCTGTTTTTT. Its protein product is CASSNTDRHTGELFF. The gene calls are TRBV5-4 and TRBJ2-2; TRBD1 matches at 7 bases. Germline V gene sequence: CDR1 SGHNT, CDR2 YYREEE (reference sequence). V was clipped by 4 bases and J by 3 bases; unmatched bases: 6. There are 15 residues in the CDR3.

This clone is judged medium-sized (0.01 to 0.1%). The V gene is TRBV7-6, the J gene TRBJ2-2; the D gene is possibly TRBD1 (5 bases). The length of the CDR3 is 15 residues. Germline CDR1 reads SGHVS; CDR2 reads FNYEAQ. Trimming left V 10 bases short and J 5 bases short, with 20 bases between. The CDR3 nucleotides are TGTGCCACCGATTATTGGCAGGGTGGGACCGGGGAGCTGTTTTTT. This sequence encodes CATDYWQGGTGELFF.

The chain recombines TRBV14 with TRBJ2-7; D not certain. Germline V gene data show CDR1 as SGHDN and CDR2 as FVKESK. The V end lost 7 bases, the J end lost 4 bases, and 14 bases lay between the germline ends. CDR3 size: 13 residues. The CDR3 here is CASTSPRFYEQYF. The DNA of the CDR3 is TGTGCCAGCACCTCACCACGGTTTTACGAGCAGTACTTC.

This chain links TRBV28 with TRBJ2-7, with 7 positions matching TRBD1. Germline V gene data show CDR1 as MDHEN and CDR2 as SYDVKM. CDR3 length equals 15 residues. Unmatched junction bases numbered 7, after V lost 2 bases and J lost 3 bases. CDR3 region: CASSLRGPAIYEQYF. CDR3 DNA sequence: TGTGCCAGCAGTTTAAGGGGGCCAGCTATCTACGAGCAGTACTTC.

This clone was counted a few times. The CDR3 region has the DNA TGTGCCAGCAGCCGGGACAGGGATTCACCCCTCCACTTT. Translation: CASSRDRDSPLHF. The J gene is TRBJ1-6, the V gene TRBV9, with TRBD1 matching 9 bases. This CDR3 contains 13 residues. Germline lookup yields CDR1 SGDLS and CDR2 YYNGEE. With 4 bases clipped from V and 8 bases from J, the junction kept 1 base outside the gene matches.

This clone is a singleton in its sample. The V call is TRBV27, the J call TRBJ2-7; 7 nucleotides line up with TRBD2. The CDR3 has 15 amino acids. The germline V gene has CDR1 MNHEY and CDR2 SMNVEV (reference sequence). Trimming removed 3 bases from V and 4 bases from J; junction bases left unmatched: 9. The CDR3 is CASSFREGFEYEQYF. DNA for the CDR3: TGTGCCAGCAGTTTCAGGGAGGGATTTGAGTACGAGCAGTACTTC.

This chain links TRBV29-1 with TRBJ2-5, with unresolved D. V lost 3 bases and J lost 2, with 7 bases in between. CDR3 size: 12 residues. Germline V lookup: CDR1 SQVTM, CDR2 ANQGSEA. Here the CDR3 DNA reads TGCAGCGTTGATATTTTGCAAGAGACCCAGTACTTC. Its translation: CSVDILQETQYF. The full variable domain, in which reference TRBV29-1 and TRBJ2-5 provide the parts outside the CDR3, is SAVISQKPSRDICQRGTSLTIQCQVDSQVTMMFWYRQQPGQSLTLIATANQGSEATYESGFVIDKFPISRPNLTFSTLTVSNMSPEDSSIYLCSVDILQETQYFGPGTRLLVL.

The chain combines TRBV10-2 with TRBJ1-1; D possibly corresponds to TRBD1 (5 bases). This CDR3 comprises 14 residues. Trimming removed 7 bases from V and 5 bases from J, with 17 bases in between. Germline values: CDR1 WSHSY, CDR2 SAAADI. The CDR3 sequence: CASNTEGIGTEAFF. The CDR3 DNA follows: TGCGCCAGCAACACGGAGGGGATTGGGACTGAAGCTTTCTTT.

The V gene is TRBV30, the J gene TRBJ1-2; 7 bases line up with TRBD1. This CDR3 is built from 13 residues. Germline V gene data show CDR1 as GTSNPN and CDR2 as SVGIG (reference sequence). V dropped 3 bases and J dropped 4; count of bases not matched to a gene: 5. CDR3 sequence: CAWRPGGLYGYTF. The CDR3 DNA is TGTGCCTGGAGACCAGGGGGGCTCTATGGCTACACCTTC.

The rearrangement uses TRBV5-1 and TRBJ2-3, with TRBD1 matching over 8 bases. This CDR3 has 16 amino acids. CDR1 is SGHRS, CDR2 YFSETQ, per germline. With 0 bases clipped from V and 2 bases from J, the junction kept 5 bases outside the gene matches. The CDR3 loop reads CASSLAQTGATDTQYF. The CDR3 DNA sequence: TGCGCCAGCAGCTTGGCCCAGACAGGGGCCACAGATACGCAGTATTTT.

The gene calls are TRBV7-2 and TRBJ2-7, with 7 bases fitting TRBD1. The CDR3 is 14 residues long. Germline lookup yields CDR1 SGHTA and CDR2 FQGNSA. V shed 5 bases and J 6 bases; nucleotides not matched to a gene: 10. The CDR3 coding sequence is TGTGCCAGCAGCCAACAGGGGTCCAGTATCGAGCAGTACTTC. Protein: CASSQQGSSIEQYF.

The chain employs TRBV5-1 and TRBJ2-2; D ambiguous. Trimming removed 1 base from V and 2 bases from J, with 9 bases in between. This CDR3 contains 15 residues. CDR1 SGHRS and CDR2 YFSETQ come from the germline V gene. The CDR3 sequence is CASSLWRPNTGELFF. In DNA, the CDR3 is TGCGCCAGCAGCTTGTGGCGGCCCAACACCGGGGAGCTGTTTTTT.

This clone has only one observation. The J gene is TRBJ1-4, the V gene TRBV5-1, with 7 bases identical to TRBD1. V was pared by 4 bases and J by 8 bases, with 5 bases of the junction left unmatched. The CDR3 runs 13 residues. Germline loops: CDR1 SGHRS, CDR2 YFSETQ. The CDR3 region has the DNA TGCGCCAGCAGCCTGCGGGACAGAGAAAAACTGTTTTTT. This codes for CASSLRDREKLFF.

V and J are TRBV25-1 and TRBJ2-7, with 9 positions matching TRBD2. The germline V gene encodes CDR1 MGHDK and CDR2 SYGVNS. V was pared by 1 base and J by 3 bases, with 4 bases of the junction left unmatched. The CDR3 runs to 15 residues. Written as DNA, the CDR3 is TGTGCCAGCAGTGAATCTAGCGGGGCCCGCTACGAGCAGTACTTC. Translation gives CASSESSGARYEQYF.

The CDR3 spells CASSPSGGMTEAFF. In DNA form, the CDR3 reads TGTGCCAGCAGTCCTTCAGGGGGGATGACTGAAGCTTTCTTT. This chain joins TRBV28 and TRBJ1-1, with 7 bases identical to TRBD1. The J segment lost 5 bases and the V segment lost 5 bases, leaving 8 bases of the junction unmatched. Germline V gene lookup returns CDR1 MDHEN and CDR2 SYDVKM. The CDR3 covers 14 residues.

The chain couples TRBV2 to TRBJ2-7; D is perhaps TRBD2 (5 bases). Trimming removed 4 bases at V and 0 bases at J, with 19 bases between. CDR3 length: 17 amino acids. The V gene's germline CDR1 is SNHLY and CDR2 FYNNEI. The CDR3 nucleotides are TGTGCCAGCAGTGTCCCTCCATCCGGGGTAAGCTCCTACGAGCAGTACTTC. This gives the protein CASSVPPSGVSSYEQYF.

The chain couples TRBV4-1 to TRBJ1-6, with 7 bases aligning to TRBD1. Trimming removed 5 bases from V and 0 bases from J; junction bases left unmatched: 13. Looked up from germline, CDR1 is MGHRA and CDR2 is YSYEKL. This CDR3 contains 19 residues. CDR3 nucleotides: TGCGCCAGCAGCGCTTTTATCTCGACAGGGCCCTCCTATAATTCACCCCTCCACTTT. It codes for CASSAFISTGPSYNSPLHF.

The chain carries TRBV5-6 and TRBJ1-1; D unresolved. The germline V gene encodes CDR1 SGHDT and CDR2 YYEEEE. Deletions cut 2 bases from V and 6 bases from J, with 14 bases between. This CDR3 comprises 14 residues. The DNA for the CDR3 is TGTGCCAGCAGCTTAACGGTAGGAGAAGCTGAAGCTTTCTTT. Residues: CASSLTVGEAEAFF. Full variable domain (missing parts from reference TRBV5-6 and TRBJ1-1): DAGVTQSPTHLIKTRGQQVTLRCSPKSGHDTVSWYQQALGQGPQFIFQYYEEEERQRGNFPDRFSGHQFPNYSSELNVNALLLGDSALYLCASSLTVGEAEAFFGQGTRLTVV.

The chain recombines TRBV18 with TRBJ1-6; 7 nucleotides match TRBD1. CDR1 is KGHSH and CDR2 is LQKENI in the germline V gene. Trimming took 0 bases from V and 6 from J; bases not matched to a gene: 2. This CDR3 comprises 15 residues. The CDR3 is CASSPPGQTNSPLHF. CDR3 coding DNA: TGTGCCAGCTCACCACCGGGACAGACTAATTCACCCCTCCACTTT. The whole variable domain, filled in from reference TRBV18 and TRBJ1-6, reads NAGVMQNPRHLVRRRGQEARLRCSPMKGHSHVYWYRQLPEEGLKFMVYLQKENIIDESGMPKERFSAEFPKEGPSILRIQQVVRGDSAAYFCASSPPGQTNSPLHFGNGTRLTVT.

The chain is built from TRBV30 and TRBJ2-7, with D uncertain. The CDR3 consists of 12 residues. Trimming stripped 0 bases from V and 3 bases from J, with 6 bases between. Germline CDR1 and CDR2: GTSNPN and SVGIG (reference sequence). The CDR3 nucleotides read TGTGCCTGGAGTGTACGCGACTACGAGCAGTACTTC. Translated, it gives CAWSVRDYEQYF.

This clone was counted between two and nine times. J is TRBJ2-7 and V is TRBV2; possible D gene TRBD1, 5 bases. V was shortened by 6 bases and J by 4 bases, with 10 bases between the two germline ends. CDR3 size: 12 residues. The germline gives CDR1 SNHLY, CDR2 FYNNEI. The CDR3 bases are TGTGCCAGCAGCAAGACAGCATACGAGCAGTACTTC. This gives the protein CASSKTAYEQYF.

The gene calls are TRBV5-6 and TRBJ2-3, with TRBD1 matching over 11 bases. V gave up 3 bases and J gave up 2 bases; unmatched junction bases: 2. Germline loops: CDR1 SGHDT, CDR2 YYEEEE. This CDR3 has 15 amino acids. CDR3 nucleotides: TGTGCCAGCAGCTGGGACAGGGGGTCCACAGATACGCAGTATTTT. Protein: CASSWDRGSTDTQYF.

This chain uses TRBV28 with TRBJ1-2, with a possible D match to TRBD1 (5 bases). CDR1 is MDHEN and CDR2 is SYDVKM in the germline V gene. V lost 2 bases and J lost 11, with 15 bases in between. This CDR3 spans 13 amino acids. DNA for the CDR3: TGTGCCAGCAGTTTAAACCCCGTCGGGGGGTACACCTTC. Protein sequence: CASSLNPVGGYTF.

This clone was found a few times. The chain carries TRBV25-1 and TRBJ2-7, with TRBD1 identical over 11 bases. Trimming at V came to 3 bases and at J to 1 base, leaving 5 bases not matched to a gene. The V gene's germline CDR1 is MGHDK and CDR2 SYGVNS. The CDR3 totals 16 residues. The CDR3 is CASSDPGTGGSYEQYF. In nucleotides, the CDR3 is TGTGCCAGCAGTGATCCCGGGACAGGGGGTTCCTACGAGCAGTACTTC.

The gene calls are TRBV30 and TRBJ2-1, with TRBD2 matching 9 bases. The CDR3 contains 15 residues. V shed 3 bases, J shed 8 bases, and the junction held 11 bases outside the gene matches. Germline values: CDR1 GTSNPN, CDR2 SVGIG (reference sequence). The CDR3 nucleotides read TGTGCCTGGAGCGAGGGGACTAGCAGCGTCGATGAGCAGTTCTTC. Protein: CAWSEGTSSVDEQFF.

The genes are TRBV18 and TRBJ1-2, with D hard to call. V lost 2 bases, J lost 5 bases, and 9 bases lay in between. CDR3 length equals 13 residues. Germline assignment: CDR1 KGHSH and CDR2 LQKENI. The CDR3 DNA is TGTGCCAGCTCACCATCGGAGGATTATGGCTACACCTTC. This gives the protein CASSPSEDYGYTF.